A single TCR beta chain is shown here with its context. As yet, its antigen is unknown. cDNA prepared by RNA extraction and subsequent reverse transcription served as the template for sequencing. TCRdb keeps only in-frame clones here, not all; method: immunoSEQ multiplex PCR. In the table there are 150,000 to 200,000 clones, roughly 60% of which are singletons. The entry originates in a study of CD8+ T cells in alopecia areata. The CDR3 has 14 amino acids. CDR1 MNHEY and CDR2 SVGAGI come from the germline V gene. Deletions cut 4 bases from V and 2 bases from J, with 9 bases between. General observations from the study: Scalp sample data also include resident alphabeta T cells from normal skin. Across lesional scalp, and particularly alopecia totalis/universalis, clonality surpassed that of normal scalp.

Material: CD4+ T cells sorted from blood. The sequence was obtained from a human donor in good health. J is TRBJ2-4 and V is TRBV6-5; D unresolved. The CDR3 sequence is CASSSTSPKNIQYF. In DNA, the CDR3 is TGTGCCAGCAGTTCTACATCTCCCAAAAACATTCAGTACTTC.